This T cell receptor beta chain came from a study of shared clonotypes between healthy human individuals. Sequencing was performed with immunoSEQ multiplex PCR; in TCRdb, only in-frame clones are kept and a portion is missing. Of around 450,000 clones detected, around 75% appear once; the ten largest clones hold around 13%. Per germline, CDR1 MGHRA and CDR2 YSYEKL. This CDR3 spans 14 amino acids. V was trimmed by 5 bases and J by 10 bases, leaving 18 bases between them. This TCR derives from a middle-aged woman in good health. Some clones in this sample may be carry-over from other donors' samples. Sequenced material: PBMCs. This chain uses TRBV4-1 with TRBJ2-1; a weak D match, TRBD2 (6 bases). CDR3 amino acids: CASSYRVLAPEQFF. The CDR3 coding sequence is TGCGCCAGCAGCTACCGAGTCCTAGCGCCCGAGCAGTTCTTC.